This T cell receptor (beta chain) was captured by sequencing in a study of identifying expanded T cells in peripheral blood. As for this clone: Its antigen is undetermined.

The V and J ends lost 0 bases and 4 bases respectively, with 12 bases between them. The germline V gene has CDR1 ENHRY and CDR2 SYGVKD. The CDR3 totals 15 residues. Findings and caveats of the study: Clone count variance between two-week samples rose with total template count.

No infections or other immune events were documented during collection. This table comes from immunoSEQ multiplex PCR, and its TCRdb copy is limited to in-frame clones, with some not included. The sample carries around 85,000 clones, approximately 90% recorded once. The chain recombines TRBV10-3 with TRBJ1-1, with a tentative D call TRBD1 (5 bases). The receptor was derived from a person aged 18-70 years in good health. Material: blood. Here the CDR3 DNA reads TGTGCCATCAGTGAGTCACGGGCGGGGGGCACTGAAGCTTTCTTT. Protein: CAISESRAGGTEAFF.